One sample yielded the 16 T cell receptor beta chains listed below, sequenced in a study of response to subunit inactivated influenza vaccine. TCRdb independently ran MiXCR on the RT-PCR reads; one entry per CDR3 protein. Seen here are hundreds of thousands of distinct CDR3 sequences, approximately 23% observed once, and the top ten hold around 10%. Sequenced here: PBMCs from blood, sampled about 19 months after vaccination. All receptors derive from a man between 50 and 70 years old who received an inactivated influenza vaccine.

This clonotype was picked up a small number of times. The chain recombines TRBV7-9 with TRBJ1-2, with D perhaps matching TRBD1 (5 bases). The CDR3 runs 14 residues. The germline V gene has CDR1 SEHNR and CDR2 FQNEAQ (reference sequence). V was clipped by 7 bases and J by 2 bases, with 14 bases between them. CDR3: CASTFQTVNYGYTF. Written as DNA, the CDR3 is TGTGCCAGCACCTTCCAGACAGTGAACTATGGCTACACCTTC.

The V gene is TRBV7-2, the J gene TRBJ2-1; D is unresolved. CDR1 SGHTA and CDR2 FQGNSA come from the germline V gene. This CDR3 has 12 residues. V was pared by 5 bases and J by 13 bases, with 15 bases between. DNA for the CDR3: TGTGCCAGCAGCCCCCGGGTAGGTTTCCAGTTCTTC. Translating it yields CASSPRVGFQFF.

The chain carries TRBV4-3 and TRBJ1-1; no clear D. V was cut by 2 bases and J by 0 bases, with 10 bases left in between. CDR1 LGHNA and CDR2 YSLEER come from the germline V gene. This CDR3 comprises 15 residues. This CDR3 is CASSQSPSLNTEAFF. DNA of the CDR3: TGCGCCAGCAGCCAATCCCCGTCCTTGAACACTGAAGCTTTCTTT.

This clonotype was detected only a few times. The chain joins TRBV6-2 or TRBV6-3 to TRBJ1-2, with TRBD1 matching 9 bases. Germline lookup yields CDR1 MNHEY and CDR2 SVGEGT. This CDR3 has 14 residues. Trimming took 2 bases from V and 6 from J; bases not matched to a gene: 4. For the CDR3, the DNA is TGTGCCAGCAGTTACCTCGGACAGGGGAATGGCTACACCTTC. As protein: CASSYLGQGNGYTF.

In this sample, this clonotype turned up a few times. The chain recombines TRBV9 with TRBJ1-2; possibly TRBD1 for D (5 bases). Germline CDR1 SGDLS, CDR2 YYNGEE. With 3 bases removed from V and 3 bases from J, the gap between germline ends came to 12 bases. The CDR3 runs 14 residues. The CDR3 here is CASSETDTYYGYTF. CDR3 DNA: TGTGCCAGCAGCGAGACAGATACTTACTATGGCTACACCTTC. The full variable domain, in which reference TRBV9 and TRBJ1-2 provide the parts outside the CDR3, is DSGVTQTPKHLITATGQRVTLRCSPRSGDLSVYWYQQSLDQGLQFLIQYYNGEERAKGNILERFSAQQFPDLHSELNLSSLELGDSALYFCASSETDTYYGYTFGSGTRLTVV.

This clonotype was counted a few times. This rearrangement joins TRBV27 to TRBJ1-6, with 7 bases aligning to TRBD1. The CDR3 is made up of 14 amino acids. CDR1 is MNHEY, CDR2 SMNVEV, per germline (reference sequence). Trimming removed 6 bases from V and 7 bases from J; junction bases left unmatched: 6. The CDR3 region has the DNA TGTGCCAGCAGAGGTGGGACAGACAATTCACCCCTCCACTTT. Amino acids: CASRGGTDNSPLHF.

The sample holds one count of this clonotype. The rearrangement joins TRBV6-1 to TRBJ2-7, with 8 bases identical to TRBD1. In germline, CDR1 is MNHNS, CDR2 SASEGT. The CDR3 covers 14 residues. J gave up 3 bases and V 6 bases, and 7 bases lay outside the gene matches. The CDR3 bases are TGTGCCAGCAGCCACAGGGGGAAAGGCTACGAGCAGTACTTC. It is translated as CASSHRGKGYEQYF.

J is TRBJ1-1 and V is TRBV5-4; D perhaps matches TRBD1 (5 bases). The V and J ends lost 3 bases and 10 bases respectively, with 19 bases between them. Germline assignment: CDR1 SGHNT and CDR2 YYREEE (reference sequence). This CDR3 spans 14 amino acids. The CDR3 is CASSSEGSRVLAFF. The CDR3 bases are TGTGCCAGCAGCTCGGAGGGTAGCAGGGTACTAGCTTTCTTT.

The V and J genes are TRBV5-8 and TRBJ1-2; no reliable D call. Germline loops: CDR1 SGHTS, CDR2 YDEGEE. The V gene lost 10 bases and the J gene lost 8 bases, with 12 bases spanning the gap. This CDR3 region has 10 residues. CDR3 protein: CACGVNGYTF. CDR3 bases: TGTGCCTGCGGGGTAAACGGCTACACCTTC.

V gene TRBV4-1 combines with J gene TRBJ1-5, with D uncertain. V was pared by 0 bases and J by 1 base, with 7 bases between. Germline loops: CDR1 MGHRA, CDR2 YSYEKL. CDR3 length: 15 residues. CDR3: CASSQDWMSNQPQHF. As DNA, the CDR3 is TGCGCCAGCAGCCAAGATTGGATGAGCAATCAGCCCCAGCATTTT.

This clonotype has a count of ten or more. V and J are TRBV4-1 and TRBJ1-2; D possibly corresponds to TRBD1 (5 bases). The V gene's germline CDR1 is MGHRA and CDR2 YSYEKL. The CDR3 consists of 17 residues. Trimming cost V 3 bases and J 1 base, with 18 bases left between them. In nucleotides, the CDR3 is TGCGCCAGCAGCCAGGCCCACCTTAGGGGAAGTAACTATGGCTACACCTTC. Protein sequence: CASSQAHLRGSNYGYTF.

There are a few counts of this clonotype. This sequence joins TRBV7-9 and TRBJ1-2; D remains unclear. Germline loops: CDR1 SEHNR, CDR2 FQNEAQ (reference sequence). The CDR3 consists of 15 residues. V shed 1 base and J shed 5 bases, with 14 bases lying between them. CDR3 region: CASSLERPTLYGYTF. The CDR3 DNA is TGTGCCAGCAGCTTAGAACGTCCAACTCTTTATGGCTACACCTTC.

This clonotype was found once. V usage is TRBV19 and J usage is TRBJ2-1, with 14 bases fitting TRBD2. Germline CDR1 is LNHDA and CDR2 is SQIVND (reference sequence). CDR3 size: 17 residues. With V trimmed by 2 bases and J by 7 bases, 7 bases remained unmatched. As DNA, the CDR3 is TGTGCCAGTAGTATAACCGGGACTAGCGGGAGCAGGAATGAGCAGTTCTTC. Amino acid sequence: CASSITGTSGSRNEQFF. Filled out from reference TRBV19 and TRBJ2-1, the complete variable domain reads DGGITQSPKYLFRKEGQNVTLSCEQNLNHDAMYWYRQDPGQGLRLIYYSQIVNDFQKGDIAEGYSVSREKKESFPLTVTSAQKNPTAFYLCASSITGTSGSRNEQFFGPGTRLTVL.

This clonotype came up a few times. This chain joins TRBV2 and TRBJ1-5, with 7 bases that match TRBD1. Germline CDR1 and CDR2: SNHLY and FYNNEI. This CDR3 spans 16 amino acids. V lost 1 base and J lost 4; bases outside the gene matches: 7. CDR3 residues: CASSEDKVTGNQPQHF. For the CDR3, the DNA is TGTGCCAGCAGTGAAGACAAGGTGACAGGGAATCAGCCCCAGCATTTT.

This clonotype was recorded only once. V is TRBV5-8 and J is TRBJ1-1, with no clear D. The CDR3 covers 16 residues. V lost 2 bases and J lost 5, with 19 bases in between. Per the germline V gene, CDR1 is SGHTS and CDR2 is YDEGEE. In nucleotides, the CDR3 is TGTGCCAGCAGCTTTCCTGGGAGTAGGGTAGGAACTGAAGCTTTCTTT. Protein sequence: CASSFPGSRVGTEAFF.

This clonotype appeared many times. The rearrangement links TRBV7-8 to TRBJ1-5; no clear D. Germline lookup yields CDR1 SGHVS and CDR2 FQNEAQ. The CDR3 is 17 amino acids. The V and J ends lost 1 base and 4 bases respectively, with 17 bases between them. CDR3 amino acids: CASSLEPLPGENQPQHF. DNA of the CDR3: TGTGCCAGCAGCTTAGAACCTCTGCCCGGGGAAAATCAGCCCCAGCATTTT.